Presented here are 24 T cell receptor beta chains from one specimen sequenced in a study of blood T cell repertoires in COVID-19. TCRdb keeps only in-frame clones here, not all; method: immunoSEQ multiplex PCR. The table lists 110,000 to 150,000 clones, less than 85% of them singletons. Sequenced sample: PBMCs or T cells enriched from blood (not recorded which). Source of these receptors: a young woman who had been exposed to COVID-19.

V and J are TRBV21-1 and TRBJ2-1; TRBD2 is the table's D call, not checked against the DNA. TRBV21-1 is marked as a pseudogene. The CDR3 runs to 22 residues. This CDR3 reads CASSRDKGLTNRSYEGRDEQFF. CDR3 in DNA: TGTGCCAGCAGTCGGGACAAGGGACTGACGAACCGGTCGTACGAGGGGAGGGATGAGCAGTTCTTC.

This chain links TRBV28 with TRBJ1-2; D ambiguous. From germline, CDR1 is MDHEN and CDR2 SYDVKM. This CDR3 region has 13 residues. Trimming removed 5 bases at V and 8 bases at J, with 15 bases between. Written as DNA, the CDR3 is TGTGCCAGCAGTAATTACGAGAGGTGGGGCTACACCTTC. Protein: CASSNYERWGYTF.

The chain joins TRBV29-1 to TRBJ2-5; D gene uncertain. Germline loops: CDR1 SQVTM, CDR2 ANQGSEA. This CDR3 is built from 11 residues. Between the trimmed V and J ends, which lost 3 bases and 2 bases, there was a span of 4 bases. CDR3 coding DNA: TGCAGCGTTGAGAGTCAAGAGACCCAGTACTTC. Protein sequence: CSVESQETQYF.

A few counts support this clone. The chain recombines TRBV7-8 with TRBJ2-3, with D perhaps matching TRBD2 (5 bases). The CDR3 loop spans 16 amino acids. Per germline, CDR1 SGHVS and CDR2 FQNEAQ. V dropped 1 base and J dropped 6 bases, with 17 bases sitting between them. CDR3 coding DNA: TGTGCCAGCAGCTTAGTAGGTCAGCGGCCAATGGATACGCAGTATTTT. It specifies CASSLVGQRPMDTQYF.

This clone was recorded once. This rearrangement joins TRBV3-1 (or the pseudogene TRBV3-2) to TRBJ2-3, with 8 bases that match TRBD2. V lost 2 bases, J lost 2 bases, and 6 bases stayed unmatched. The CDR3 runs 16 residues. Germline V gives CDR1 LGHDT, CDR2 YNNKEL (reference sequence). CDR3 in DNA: TGTGCCAGCAGCCAATCTATAGCGGGGTTCACAGATACGCAGTATTTT. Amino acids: CASSQSIAGFTDTQYF.

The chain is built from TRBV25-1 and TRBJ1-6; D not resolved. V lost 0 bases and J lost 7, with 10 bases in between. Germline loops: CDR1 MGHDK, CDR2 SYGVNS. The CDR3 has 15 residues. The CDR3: CASSEYRGSNSPLHF. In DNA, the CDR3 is TGTGCCAGCAGTGAATATCGGGGATCGAATTCACCCCTCCACTTT.

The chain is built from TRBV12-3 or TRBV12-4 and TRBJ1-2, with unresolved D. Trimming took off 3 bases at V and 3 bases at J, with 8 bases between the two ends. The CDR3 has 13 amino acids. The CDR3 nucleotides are TGTGCCAGCAGTTTGGGGAGGGACTATGGCTACACCTTC. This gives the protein CASSLGRDYGYTF.

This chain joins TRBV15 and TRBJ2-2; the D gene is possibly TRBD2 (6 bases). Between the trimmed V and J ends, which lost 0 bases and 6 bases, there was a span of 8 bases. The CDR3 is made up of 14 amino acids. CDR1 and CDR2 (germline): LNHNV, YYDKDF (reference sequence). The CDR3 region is CATSRDGGPGELFF. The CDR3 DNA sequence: TGTGCCACCAGCAGAGATGGAGGGCCCGGGGAGCTGTTTTTT.

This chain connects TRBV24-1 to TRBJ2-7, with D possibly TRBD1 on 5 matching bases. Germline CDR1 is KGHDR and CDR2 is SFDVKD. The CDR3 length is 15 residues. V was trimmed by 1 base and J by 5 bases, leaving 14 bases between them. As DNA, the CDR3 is TGTGCCACCAGTGATTTCCGGATGGCCAGGGACGAGCAGTACTTC. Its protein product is CATSDFRMARDEQYF.

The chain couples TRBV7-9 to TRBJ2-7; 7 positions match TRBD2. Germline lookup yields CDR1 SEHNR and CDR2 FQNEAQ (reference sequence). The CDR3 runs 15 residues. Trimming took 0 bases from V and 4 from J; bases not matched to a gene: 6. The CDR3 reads CASSLASGIVYEQYF. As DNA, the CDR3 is TGTGCCAGCAGCTTAGCCAGCGGGATAGTGTACGAGCAGTACTTC.

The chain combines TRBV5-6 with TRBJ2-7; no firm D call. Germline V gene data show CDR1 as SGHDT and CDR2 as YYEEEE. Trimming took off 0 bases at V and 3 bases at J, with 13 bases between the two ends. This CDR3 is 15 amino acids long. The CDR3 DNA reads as TGTGCCAGCAGCTTGGGGCGGAACATTCACTACGAGCAGTACTTC. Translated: CASSLGRNIHYEQYF. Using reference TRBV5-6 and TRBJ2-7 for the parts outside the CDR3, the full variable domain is DAGVTQSPTHLIKTRGQQVTLRCSPKSGHDTVSWYQQALGQGPQFIFQYYEEEERQRGNFPDRFSGHQFPNYSSELNVNALLLGDSALYLCASSLGRNIHYEQYFGPGTRLTVT.

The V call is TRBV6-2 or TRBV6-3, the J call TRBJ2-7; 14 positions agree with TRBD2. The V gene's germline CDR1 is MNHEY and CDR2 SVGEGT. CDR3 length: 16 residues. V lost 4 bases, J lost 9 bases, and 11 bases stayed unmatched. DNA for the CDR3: TGTGCCAGCAGTTCCGGGACTAGCGGGAGAATCACCGGGCAGTACTTC. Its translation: CASSSGTSGRITGQYF.

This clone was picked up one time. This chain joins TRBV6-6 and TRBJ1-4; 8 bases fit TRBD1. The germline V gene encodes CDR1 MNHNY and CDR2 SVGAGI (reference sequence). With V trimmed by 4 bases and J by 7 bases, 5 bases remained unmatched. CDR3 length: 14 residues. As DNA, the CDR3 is TGTGCCAGCAGTTCCGGACAGGGACGTGAAAAACTGTTTTTT. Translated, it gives CASSSGQGREKLFF.

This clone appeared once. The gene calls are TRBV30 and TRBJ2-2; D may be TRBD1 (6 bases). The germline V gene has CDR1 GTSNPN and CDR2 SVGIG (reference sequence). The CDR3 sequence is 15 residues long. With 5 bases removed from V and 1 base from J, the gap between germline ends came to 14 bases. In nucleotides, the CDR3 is TGTGCCTGGCGAAAGGGACACCGGAACACCGGGGAGCTGTTTTTT. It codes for CAWRKGHRNTGELFF.

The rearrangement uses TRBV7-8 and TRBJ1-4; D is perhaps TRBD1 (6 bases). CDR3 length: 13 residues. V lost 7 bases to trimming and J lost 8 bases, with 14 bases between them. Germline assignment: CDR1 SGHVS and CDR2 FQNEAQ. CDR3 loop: CASTRGREEKLFF. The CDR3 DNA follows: TGTGCCAGCACCAGGGGTCGGGAAGAAAAACTGTTTTTT. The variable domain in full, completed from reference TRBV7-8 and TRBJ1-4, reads GAGVSQSPRYKVAKRGQDVALRCDPISGHVSLFWYQQALGQGPEFLTYFQNEAQLDKSGLPSDRFFAERPEGSVSTLKIQRTQQEDSAVYLCASTRGREEKLFFGSGTQLSVL.

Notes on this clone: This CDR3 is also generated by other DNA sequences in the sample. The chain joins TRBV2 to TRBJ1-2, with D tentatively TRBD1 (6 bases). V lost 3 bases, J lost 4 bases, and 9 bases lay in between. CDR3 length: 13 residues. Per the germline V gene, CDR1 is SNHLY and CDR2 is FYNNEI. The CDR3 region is CASSERQVYGYTF. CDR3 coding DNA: TGTGCCAGCAGTGAGCGACAGGTCTATGGCTACACCTTC.

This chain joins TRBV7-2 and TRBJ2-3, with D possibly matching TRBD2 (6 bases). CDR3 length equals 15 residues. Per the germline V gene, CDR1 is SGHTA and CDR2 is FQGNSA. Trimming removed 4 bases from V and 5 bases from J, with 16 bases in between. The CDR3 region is CASSSSRAGRDTQYF. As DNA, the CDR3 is TGTGCCAGCAGCTCCTCACGAGCGGGTCGAGATACGCAGTATTTT.

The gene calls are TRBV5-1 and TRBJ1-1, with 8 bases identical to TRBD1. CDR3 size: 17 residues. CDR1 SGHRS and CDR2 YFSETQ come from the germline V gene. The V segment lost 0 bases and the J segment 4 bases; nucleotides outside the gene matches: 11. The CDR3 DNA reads TGCGCCAGCAGCTTGGACGGGCAGGGGGCTTTAGGCACTGAAGCTTTCTTT. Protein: CASSLDGQGALGTEAFF.

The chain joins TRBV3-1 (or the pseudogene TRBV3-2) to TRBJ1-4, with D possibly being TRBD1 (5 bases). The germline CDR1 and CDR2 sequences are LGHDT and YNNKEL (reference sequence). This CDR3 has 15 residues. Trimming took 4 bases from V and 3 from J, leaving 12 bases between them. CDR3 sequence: CASSRGTVANEKLFF. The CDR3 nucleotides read TGTGCCAGCAGCCGCGGGACGGTTGCTAATGAAAAACTGTTTTTT.

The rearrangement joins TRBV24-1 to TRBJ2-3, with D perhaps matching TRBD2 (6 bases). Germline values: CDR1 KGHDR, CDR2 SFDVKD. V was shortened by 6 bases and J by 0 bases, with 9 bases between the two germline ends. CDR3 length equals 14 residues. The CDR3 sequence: CATSRDWSTDTQYF. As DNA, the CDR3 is TGTGCCACCAGTCGGGACTGGAGCACAGATACGCAGTATTTT.

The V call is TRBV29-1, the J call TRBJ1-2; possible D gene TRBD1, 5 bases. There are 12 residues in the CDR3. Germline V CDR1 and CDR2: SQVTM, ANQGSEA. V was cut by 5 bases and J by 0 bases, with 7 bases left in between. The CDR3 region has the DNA TGCAGCGTTCGGGGGGCTAACTATGGCTACACCTTC. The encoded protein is CSVRGANYGYTF.

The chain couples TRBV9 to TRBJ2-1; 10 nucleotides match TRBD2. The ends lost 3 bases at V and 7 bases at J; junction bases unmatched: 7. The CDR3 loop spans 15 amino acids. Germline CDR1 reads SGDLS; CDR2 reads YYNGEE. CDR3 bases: TGTGCCAGCAGCGCGCTAGCGGGAGCAGGTAATGAGCAGTTCTTC. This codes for CASSALAGAGNEQFF.

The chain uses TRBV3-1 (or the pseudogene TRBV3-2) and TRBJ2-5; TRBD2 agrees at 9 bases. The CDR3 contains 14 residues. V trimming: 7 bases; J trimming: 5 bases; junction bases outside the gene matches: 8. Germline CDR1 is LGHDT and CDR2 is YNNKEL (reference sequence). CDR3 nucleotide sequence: TGTGCCAGCACTTTTAGCGGGAGTGGTGAGACCCAGTACTTC. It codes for CASTFSGSGETQYF.

The CDR3 is CSVAQGAPSGANVLTF. CDR3 DNA: TGCAGCGTTGCTCAGGGGGCTCCCTCTGGGGCCAACGTCCTGACTTTC. The J gene is TRBJ2-6, the V gene TRBV29-1; TRBD1 matches at 8 bases. Germline V gene lookup returns CDR1 SQVTM and CDR2 ANQGSEA. V was clipped by 4 bases and J by 0 bases; unmatched bases: 5. The length of the CDR3 is 16 residues.